Shown below are 21 T cell receptor beta chains from a single sample sequenced in a study of blood T cell repertoires in COVID-19. TCRdb's copy holds only in-frame clones and misses some; the assay was immunoSEQ multiplex PCR. The sample shows 200,000 to 250,000 clones, roughly 85% of them seen only once. Sequencing was performed on PBMCs or T cells enriched from blood (not recorded which). Every receptor here comes from a woman between 40 and 50 years old who had been exposed to COVID-19.

The V and J genes are TRBV27 and TRBJ1-2; D remains unclear. The V gene's germline CDR1 is MNHEY and CDR2 SMNVEV (reference sequence). The V gene lost 7 bases and the J gene lost 6 bases, with 15 bases spanning the gap. The CDR3 has 13 residues. This CDR3 reads CASTSGRPNGYTF. For the CDR3, the DNA is TGTGCCAGCACCTCTGGCAGGCCTAATGGCTACACCTTC.

The chain joins TRBV27 to TRBJ2-7; 10 nucleotides agree with TRBD2. Germline V gene lookup returns CDR1 MNHEY and CDR2 SMNVEV (reference sequence). The CDR3 length is 15 residues. V dropped 5 bases and J dropped 3; count of bases not matched to a gene: 7. CDR3 residues: CASSRYSGGNYEQYF. The CDR3 nucleotides read TGTGCCAGCAGTCGATATAGCGGGGGGAACTACGAGCAGTACTTC.

V is TRBV5-1 and J is TRBJ2-7; 13 nucleotides match TRBD2. There are 18 residues in the CDR3. Germline V gene sequence: CDR1 SGHRS, CDR2 YFSETQ. V shed 4 bases and J 2 bases; nucleotides not matched to a gene: 12. CDR3 coding DNA: TGCGCCAGCAGCCTAGCGACTAGCGGGGGGTACCTCCCCTACGAGCAGTACTTC. This sequence encodes CASSLATSGGYLPYEQYF.

The chain carries TRBV7-2 and TRBJ2-1; 8 nucleotides agree with TRBD2. The V gene's germline CDR1 is SGHTA and CDR2 FQGNSA. V lost 4 bases to trimming and J lost 2 bases; unmatched junction nucleotides: 4. The CDR3 covers 15 residues. CDR3 in DNA: TGTGCCAGCAGCTCGACTAGCGAGGCCTACAATGAGCAGTTCTTC. It yields the protein CASSSTSEAYNEQFF.

The sample holds a few counts of this clone. The V gene is TRBV19, the J gene TRBJ1-2; 9 nucleotides match TRBD1. V gave up 10 bases and J gave up 8 bases; unmatched junction bases: 5. The CDR3 is made up of 11 amino acids. Germline V gives CDR1 LNHDA, CDR2 SQIVND (reference sequence). Here the CDR3 reads CAIEDRGGYTF. The CDR3, as DNA: TGTGCCATCGAGGACAGGGGAGGCTACACCTTC.

The chain uses TRBV2 and TRBJ1-4; the D is unclear. CDR1 SNHLY and CDR2 FYNNEI come from the germline V gene. The V and J ends lost 7 bases and 2 bases respectively, with 8 bases between them. The CDR3 runs to 13 residues. The CDR3 sequence: CASIMQTNEKLFF. The CDR3 DNA reads TGTGCCAGCATTATGCAGACTAATGAAAAACTGTTTTTT.

This clone appeared many times. V usage is TRBV7-2 and J usage is TRBJ2-1; 10 nucleotides line up with TRBD2. V lost 3 bases to trimming and J lost 8 bases; unmatched junction nucleotides: 7. Germline-derived CDR1 and CDR2 are SGHTA and FQGNSA. This CDR3 has 15 amino acids. The CDR3 is CASSFERGGAYEQFF. CDR3 coding DNA: TGTGCCAGCAGCTTTGAGCGGGGGGGCGCATATGAGCAGTTCTTC.

The CDR3 here is CASSLRRSGQIYEQYF. The CDR3 DNA follows: TGTGCCAGCAGCTTGCGGCGGTCGGGACAAATCTACGAGCAGTACTTC. The chain recombines TRBV11-2 with TRBJ2-7; D is perhaps TRBD1 (6 bases). The germline gives CDR1 SGHAT, CDR2 FQNNGV. CDR3 length equals 16 residues. V was cut by 3 bases and J by 3 bases, with 18 bases left in between.

In DNA, the CDR3 is TGTGCCAGCAGTTACACAGGGGAGAACTATGGCTACACCTTC. Translation: CASSYTGENYGYTF. This sequence joins TRBV28 and TRBJ1-2, with 7 bases identical to TRBD1. Trimming at V came to 4 bases and at J to 2 bases, leaving 4 bases not matched to a gene. The germline gives CDR1 MDHEN, CDR2 SYDVKM. This CDR3 has 14 amino acids.

This rearrangement joins TRBV9 to TRBJ1-2; D gene uncertain. The CDR3 runs to 13 residues. Looked up from germline, CDR1 is SGDLS and CDR2 is YYNGEE. V was pared by 0 bases and J by 2 bases, with 5 bases between. CDR3 amino acids: CASSVGANYGYTF. CDR3 in DNA: TGTGCCAGCAGCGTAGGGGCAAACTATGGCTACACCTTC.

The CDR3 sequence is CASSSTSGGWSGELFF. Here the CDR3 DNA reads TGTGCCAGCAGCTCGACTAGCGGGGGATGGAGCGGGGAGCTGTTTTTT. The rearrangement joins TRBV7-9 to TRBJ2-2, with 12 nucleotides matching TRBD2. In germline, CDR1 is SEHNR, CDR2 FQNEAQ (reference sequence). Losses at the gene ends were 4 bases for V and 7 bases for J; bases not matched to a gene: 7. CDR3 length equals 16 residues.

The V gene is TRBV5-1, the J gene TRBJ2-2; TRBD1 is a possible D gene (5 bases). V shed 1 base and J shed 0 bases, with 10 bases lying between them. Germline values: CDR1 SGHRS, CDR2 YFSETQ. CDR3 length equals 16 residues. CDR3 protein: CASSLLGRANTGELFF. The CDR3 DNA follows: TGCGCCAGCAGCTTGCTTGGCAGGGCGAACACCGGGGAGCTGTTTTTT.

The CDR3 region has the DNA TGTGCCAGCAGTTTATACACCGACAGGGTTGGCGCTTTCTTT. It codes for CASSLYTDRVGAFF. V gene TRBV28 combines with J gene TRBJ1-1, with 7 bases matching TRBD1. The CDR3 loop spans 14 amino acids. The germline V gene has CDR1 MDHEN and CDR2 SYDVKM. The V gene end was trimmed by 1 base and the J gene end by 11 bases; junction bases not matched to a gene: 10.

J is TRBJ2-5 and V is TRBV7-3; no firm D call. Per germline, CDR1 SGHTA and CDR2 FQGTGA. Trimming removed 5 bases at V and 4 bases at J, with 11 bases between. The CDR3 spans 13 residues. The CDR3 region is CASSANIRETQYF. CDR3 coding DNA: TGTGCCAGCAGCGCGAATATTAGAGAGACCCAGTACTTC.

This chain uses TRBV28 with TRBJ1-1; D ambiguous. Germline V CDR1 and CDR2: MDHEN, SYDVKM. The CDR3 consists of 14 residues. V shed 8 bases and J shed 2 bases, with 15 bases lying between them. Here the CDR3 DNA reads TGTGCCAGCTGCTCCGGGATTTCAAACACTGAAGCTTTCTTT. Translated: CASCSGISNTEAFF.

The chain joins TRBV6-5 to TRBJ1-2; D perhaps matches TRBD1 (6 bases). Germline V lookup: CDR1 MNHEY, CDR2 SVGAGI. The CDR3 is 14 amino acids. V lost 6 bases and J 4 bases, leaving 15 bases between the germline ends. The CDR3 region has the DNA TGTGCCAGCAGCCACAGACAGGACTCCTATGGCTACACCTTC. It translates to CASSHRQDSYGYTF.

The V gene is TRBV28, the J gene TRBJ2-3; 7 bases are shared with TRBD2. The V and J ends lost 8 bases and 6 bases, in that order; junction bases with no gene match: 8. Looked up from germline, CDR1 is MDHEN and CDR2 is SYDVKM. There are 13 residues in the CDR3. CDR3 coding DNA: TGTGCCAGCCGTACCGGGGGAGGGGATACGCAGTATTTT. It codes for CASRTGGGDTQYF.

This sequence joins TRBV20-1 and TRBJ2-1, with D uncertain. Germline V gene lookup returns CDR1 DFQATT and CDR2 SNEGSKA (reference sequence). V was pared by 6 bases and J by 4 bases, with 4 bases between. There are 10 residues in the CDR3. CDR3: CSAVYNEQFF. CDR3 coding DNA: TGCAGTGCCGTATACAATGAGCAGTTCTTC.

This chain connects TRBV5-4 to TRBJ1-2; D might be TRBD1 (6 bases). V lost 2 bases and J lost 2, with 10 bases in between. Germline V gene lookup returns CDR1 SGHNT and CDR2 YYREEE (reference sequence). This CDR3 comprises 14 residues. The CDR3 loop reads CASSFQGYNYGYTF. The CDR3, as DNA: TGTGCCAGCAGCTTCCAGGGGTACAACTATGGCTACACCTTC.

This sequence joins TRBV5-1 and TRBJ2-1; D not resolved. Germline V gene sequence: CDR1 SGHRS, CDR2 YFSETQ. The CDR3 spans 16 residues. V lost 0 bases and J lost 0, with 10 bases in between. Here the CDR3 reads CASSLVLPNSYNEQFF. The CDR3 nucleotides read TGCGCCAGCAGCTTGGTACTCCCGAACTCCTACAATGAGCAGTTCTTC.

There are a few counts of this clone. The chain has TRBV9 and TRBJ1-2; D may be TRBD1 (6 bases). The CDR3 is 19 amino acids. The germline V and J ends were trimmed by 1 base and 8 bases, with 30 bases remaining between them. Germline V gene data show CDR1 as SGDLS and CDR2 as YYNGEE. DNA of the CDR3: TGTGCCAGCAGCGTAAGTCCCAAATCGACAGGTAGTTGGGCCAGCGGCTACACCTTC. Its protein is CASSVSPKSTGSWASGYTF.